A single sample gave rise to the 4 T cell receptor beta chains below, sequenced in a study of Graves' ophthalmopathy and Graves' hyperthyroidism. Amplified material comprised TCR beta CDR3 regions derived from RNA transcripts. HTBI-primed first-round RT-PCR preceded second-round multiplex PCR. One entry per CDR3 protein, called by TCRdb with MiXCR from the multiplex PCR reads. The data contain under 200,000 distinct CDR3 sequences, about 40% of them singletons. Sequencing was carried out using peripheral blood. Receptor source: a woman in her 40s with Graves' ophthalmopathy.

The table lists this clonotype with many counts. The chain couples TRBV19 to TRBJ2-2; D unresolved. V dropped 4 bases and J dropped 7 bases, with 7 bases sitting between them. CDR1 LNHDA and CDR2 SQIVND come from the germline V gene (reference sequence). This CDR3 contains 12 residues. The CDR3 spells CASSTRDGELFF. Written as DNA, the CDR3 is TGTGCCAGTAGTACAAGGGACGGGGAGCTGTTTTTT. The full variable domain, with the rest looked up from reference TRBV19 and TRBJ2-2, is DGGITQSPKYLFRKEGQNVTLSCEQNLNHDAMYWYRQDPGQGLRLIYYSQIVNDFQKGDIAEGYSVSREKKESFPLTVTSAQKNPTAFYLCASSTRDGELFFGEGSRLTVL.

This clonotype was found many times. The chain recombines TRBV29-1 with TRBJ1-5, with D maybe TRBD1 (5 bases). V lost 4 bases to trimming and J lost 4 bases, with 11 bases between them. This CDR3 region has 13 residues. Germline V gene lookup returns CDR1 SQVTM and CDR2 ANQGSEA. The CDR3: CSVGGSTNQPQHF. The CDR3 nucleotides read TGCAGCGTTGGGGGGAGCACAAATCAGCCCCAGCATTTT.

The chain recombines TRBV5-1 with TRBJ1-2, with a weak D call TRBD1 (5 bases). Deletions cut 5 bases from V and 5 bases from J, with 13 bases between. Germline V gives CDR1 SGHRS, CDR2 YFSETQ. The length of the CDR3 is 13 residues. The CDR3 sequence is CASRRDVMYGYTF. The DNA for the CDR3 is TGCGCCAGCAGACGGGACGTAATGTATGGCTACACCTTC.

This clonotype came up many times. The chain uses TRBV3-1 and TRBJ1-2; D uncertain. V gave up 0 bases and J gave up 4 bases, with 12 bases separating them. The length of the CDR3 is 15 residues. From germline, CDR1 is LGHDT and CDR2 YNNKEL (reference sequence). The CDR3 region is CASSQDFPTSYGYTF. The CDR3 DNA reads TGTGCCAGCAGCCAAGATTTCCCAACAAGCTATGGCTACACCTTC. The full variable domain, completed using reference TRBV3-1 and TRBJ1-2, is DTAVSQTPKYLVTQMGNDKSIKCEQNLGHDTMYWYKQDSKKFLKIMFSYNNKELIINETVPNRFSPKSPDKAHLNLHINSLELGDSAVYFCASSQDFPTSYGYTFGSGTRLTVV.